The TCR beta chain under discussion was sequenced for a study of control samples from healthy donors and cancer patients. This CDR3 has 12 amino acids. TCRdb keeps only in-frame clones here, not all; method: immunoSEQ multiplex PCR. Found here are 85,000 to 95,000 clones, approximately 91% of them singletons; the top ten hold roughly 0.9%. The receptor's source is a woman in her twenties or thirties in good health. The sequencing input was blood. The chain uses TRBV21-1 and TRBJ2-3. TRBV21-1 is given as a pseudogene. Here the CDR3 reads CASSGLIDTQYF. CDR3 in DNA: TGTGCCAGCAGCGGTCTTATAGATACGCAGTATTTT.